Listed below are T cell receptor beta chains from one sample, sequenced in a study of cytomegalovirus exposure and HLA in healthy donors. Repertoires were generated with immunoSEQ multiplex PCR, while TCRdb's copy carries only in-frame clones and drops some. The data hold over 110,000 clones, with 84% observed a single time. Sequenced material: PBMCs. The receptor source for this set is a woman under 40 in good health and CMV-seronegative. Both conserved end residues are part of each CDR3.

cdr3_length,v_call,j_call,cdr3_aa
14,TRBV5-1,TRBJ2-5,CASSPREGWETQYF
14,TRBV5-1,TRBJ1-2,CASSLGQGAGGYTF
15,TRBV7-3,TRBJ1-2,CASSSGTGVTYGYTF
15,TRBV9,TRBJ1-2,CASSVGPGEGYGYTF
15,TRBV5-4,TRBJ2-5,CASSLGGQVKETQYF
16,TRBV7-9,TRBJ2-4,CASSSGQLLAKNIQYF
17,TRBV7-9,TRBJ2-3,CASSLAKGQGATDTQYF
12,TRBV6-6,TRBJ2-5,CASSYSRETQYF
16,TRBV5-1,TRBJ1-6,CASSRIPTAYNSPLHF
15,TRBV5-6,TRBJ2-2,CASRNRVGDTGELFF
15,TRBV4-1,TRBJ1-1,CASSRAGGSVAEAFF
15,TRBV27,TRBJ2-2,CASSPLPRSTGELFF
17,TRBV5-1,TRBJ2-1,CASSMGGLAGGPDEQFF
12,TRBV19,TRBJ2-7,CASSDRDYEQYF
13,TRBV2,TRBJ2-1,CASSQGGYNEQFF
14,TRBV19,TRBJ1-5,CATRDRGGNQPQHF
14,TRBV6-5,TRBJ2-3,CASSYFSYTDTQYF
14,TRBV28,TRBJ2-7,CASSLFGETYEQYF
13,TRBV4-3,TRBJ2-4,CASSRDRQNIQYF
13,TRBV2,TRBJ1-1,CASSGISATEAFF
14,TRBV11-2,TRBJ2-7,CASSLWGGLGEQYF
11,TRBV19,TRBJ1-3,CASWGGNTIYF
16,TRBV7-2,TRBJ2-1,CASREPGLGMGNEQFF
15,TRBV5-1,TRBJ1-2,CASSTLGTGADGYTF
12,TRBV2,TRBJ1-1,CASRAAGTEAFF
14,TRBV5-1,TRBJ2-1,CASSFRRPGDEQFF
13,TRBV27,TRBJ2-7,CASRNRVAYEQYF
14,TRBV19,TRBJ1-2,CASSIDTGVYGYTF
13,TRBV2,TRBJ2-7,CASISYGEGEQYF
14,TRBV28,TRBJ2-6,CASSRSSGANVLTF
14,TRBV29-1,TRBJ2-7,CSVMGQGVTYEQYF
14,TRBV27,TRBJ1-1,CASRRQASNTEAFF
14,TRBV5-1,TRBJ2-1,CASSLSGGPHEQFF
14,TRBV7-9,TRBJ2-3,CASSLTGGSDTQYF
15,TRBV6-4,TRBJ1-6,CASRPGQGFNSPLHF
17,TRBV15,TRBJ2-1,CATSRGRYRGQDNEQFF
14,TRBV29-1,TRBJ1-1,CSVDLGALGTEAFF
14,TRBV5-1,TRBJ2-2,CASAETGMTGELFF
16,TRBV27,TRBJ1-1,CASSPGTGRPNTEAFF
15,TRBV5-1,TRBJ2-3,CASSLAGGSTDTQYF
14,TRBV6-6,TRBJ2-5,CASRPTAGRETQYF
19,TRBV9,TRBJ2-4,CASSVDQGAVAVAKNIQYF
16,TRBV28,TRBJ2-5,CASSPHGVVGQETQYF
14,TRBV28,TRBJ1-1,CASSLVTGHTEAFF
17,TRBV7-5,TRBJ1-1,CARSLRRDRGSNTEAFF
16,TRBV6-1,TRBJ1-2,CASSAADAGSNYGYTF
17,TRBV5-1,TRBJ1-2,CASSLSTGGWVMDGYTF
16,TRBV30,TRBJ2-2,CARTRAKTGSTGELFF
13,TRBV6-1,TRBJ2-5,CASSVLREETQYF
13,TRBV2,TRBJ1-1,CASTPNPGQRTFF
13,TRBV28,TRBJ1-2,CASSLGTTYGYTF
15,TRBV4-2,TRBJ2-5,CASSQGLADQETQYF
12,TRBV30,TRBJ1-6,CARGTGDSPLHF